This T cell receptor (beta chain) was identified during a study of cytomegalovirus exposure and HLA in healthy donors. In the case of this clone: Its antigen is still unknown.

The CDR3 totals 17 residues. CDR1 and CDR2 (germline): LGHNT, FRNRAP. The ends lost 1 base at V and 8 bases at J; junction bases unmatched: 12. The PCR had 60 Vbeta and 13 Jbeta primers. Clones were sequenced by immunoSEQ multiplex PCR, and TCRdb holds only the in-frame ones, with some missing. The sample records around 100,000 clones, nearly 75% being singletons. Study-level results: With DRB1 most and HLA-C fewest, TCR association rates differed between HLA loci in a later analysis.

The sample was PBMCs. The source is a man aged 25 to 45 in good health and CMV-seropositive. V gene TRBV12-5 combines with J gene TRBJ2-1, with 9 bases fitting TRBD1. The CDR3 loop is CASGLDLRTGAIDEQFF. In DNA form, the CDR3 reads TGTGCTAGTGGTTTGGACCTACGGACAGGGGCTATAGATGAGCAGTTCTTC.